The rows below give T cell receptor beta chains drawn from one sample of a study of blood T cell repertoires in COVID-19. Data came from immunoSEQ multiplex PCR; TCRdb stores just in-frame clones and leaves some out. The data contain more than 250,000 clones, roughly 89% of them singletons. The material sequenced was PBMCs or T cells enriched from blood (not recorded which). Receptor source: a woman between 35 and 50 years old who had recovered from COVID-19. CDR3s include the opening cysteine and the closing phenylalanine or tryptophan. Fields, in order: CDR3 protein, CDR3 DNA, V gene, clone size, D gene, J gene. D genes are given only for firm matches. Not all rows give a size; the values are once, few, many and, for expanded clones, a class.

CASSLTSGRAIEQFF | TGCGCCAGCAGCCTGACTAGCGGGAGGGCCATTGAGCAGTTCTTC | TRBV5-1 | - | TRBD2 | TRBJ2-1
CASSVGPGTNTGELFF | TGTGCCAGCAGCGTAGGGCCAGGGACGAACACCGGGGAGCTGTTTTTT | TRBV9 | - | - | TRBJ2-2
CASSPWAGPDPYEQYF | TGTGCCAGCAGCCCCTGGGCGGGACCAGATCCCTACGAGCAGTACTTC | TRBV6-2/TRBV6-3 | - | - | TRBJ2-7
CASSQDRGWEQFF | TGTGCCAGCAGCCAGGACAGGGGATGGGAGCAGTTCTTC | TRBV11-1 | - | TRBD1 | TRBJ2-1
CASSLPGGTGVETQYF | TGTGCCAGCAGCTTACCGGGGGGGACAGGGGTCGAGACCCAGTACTTC | TRBV7-9 | once | TRBD1 | TRBJ2-5
CASSYPDEQYF | TGTGCCAGCAGTTACCCAGACGAGCAGTACTTC | TRBV6-2/TRBV6-3 | - | - | TRBJ2-7
CASREGQSIYNEQFF | TGTGCCAGCAGAGAAGGACAGTCCATATACAATGAGCAGTTCTTC | TRBV6-1 | - | - | TRBJ2-1
CASRGGLTNTEAFF | TGTGCCAGCAGGGGGGGACTAACGAACACTGAAGCTTTCTTT | TRBV2 | - | - | TRBJ1-1
CASSLFPSEVEETQYF | TGTGCCAGCAGTTTATTTCCTAGCGAGGTCGAAGAGACCCAGTACTTC | TRBV28 | - | - | TRBJ2-5
CASSQGTGQLAKNIQYF | TGTGCCAGCAGCCAAGGCACGGGACAACTAGCCAAAAACATTCAGTACTTC | TRBV3-1/TRBV3-2 | - | - | TRBJ2-4
CASSHRGVYGYTF | TGTGCCAGCAGCCACCGAGGAGTCTATGGCTACACCTTC | TRBV3-1/TRBV3-2 | - | - | TRBJ1-2
CATSRRGSYNSPLHF | TGTGCCACCAGCCGAAGGGGCTCCTATAATTCACCCCTCCACTTT | TRBV15 | - | - | TRBJ1-6
CASSLGPGGGARAYEQYF | TGTGCCAGCAGTTTAGGTCCCGGGGGGGGCGCTCGGGCCTACGAGCAGTACTTC | TRBV27 | once | TRBD2 | TRBJ2-7
CASSQVSGFETQYF | TGCGCCAGCAGCCAAGTTTCAGGTTTTGAGACCCAGTACTTC | TRBV4-1 | - | - | TRBJ2-5
CASRQGANNEQFF | TGTGCCAGCAGACAGGGGGCCAACAATGAGCAGTTCTTC | TRBV2 | - | TRBD1 | TRBJ2-1